The TCR beta chain under discussion was sequenced for a study of response to subunit inactivated influenza vaccine. TCRdb reprocessed the RT-PCR reads with MiXCR, giving one entry per CDR3 protein. This table holds about 580,000 distinct CDR3 sequences, roughly 15% found once. Germline CDR1 is SGHDN and CDR2 is FVKESK. This CDR3 has 16 amino acids. V was shortened by 4 bases and J by 4 bases, with 17 bases between the two germline ends. Source: PBMCs from blood, taken about 11 days after vaccination. The chain uses TRBV14 and TRBJ2-1; possibly TRBD2 for D (6 bases). The clonotype comes from a man aged 45 to 65 who received an inactivated influenza vaccine. CDR3 DNA: TGTGCCAGCAGCCTCTACGACGGGGGAACTTACAATGAGCAGTTCTTC. It encodes CASSLYDGGTYNEQFF.